The next 29 T cell receptor beta chains were all read from a single sample in a study of beta chain features in type 1 diabetes. Expressed TCRB transcripts were sequenced, since all the RNA that had been isolated was reverse transcribed. The data were produced by immunoSEQ multiplex PCR, yet TCRdb's version contains in-frame clones alone and is incomplete. The table shows roughly 610,000 clones, with 15% to 19% occurring only once. Sequencing was carried out using naive CD4+ T cells from blood. These receptors were collected from a man younger than 35 in good health.

This chain joins TRBV5-4 and TRBJ2-2; D not resolved. The CDR3 is 15 residues long. Per the germline V gene, CDR1 is SGHNT and CDR2 is YYREEE (reference sequence). Trimming took off 1 base at V and 2 bases at J, with 9 bases between the two ends. CDR3 DNA: TGTGCCAGCAGCTTGCGGACCATAAACACCGGGGAGCTGTTTTTT. Encoded protein: CASSLRTINTGELFF.

The V call is TRBV19, the J call TRBJ2-1; 12 bases are shared with TRBD2. V shed 8 bases and J 0 bases; nucleotides not matched to a gene: 8. This CDR3 comprises 17 residues. Germline values: CDR1 LNHDA, CDR2 SQIVND (reference sequence). Here the CDR3 reads CASASPGLAGSYNEQFF. The CDR3 nucleotides read TGTGCCAGTGCCTCCCCGGGACTAGCGGGCTCCTACAATGAGCAGTTCTTC.

This clone has more than one count but fewer than ten. This chain uses TRBV10-3 with TRBJ2-1; 11 bases map to TRBD1. Per germline, CDR1 ENHRY and CDR2 SYGVKD. V shed 6 bases and J 6 bases; nucleotides not matched to a gene: 7. The CDR3 spans 15 residues. The chain's CDR3 is CAISPGQGGPNEQFF. In nucleotides, the CDR3 is TGTGCCATCAGCCCGGGACAGGGGGGGCCCAATGAGCAGTTCTTC.

The V call is TRBV5-1, the J call TRBJ2-7; the match to TRBD2 covers 7 bases. This CDR3 has 14 amino acids. Germline V gene lookup returns CDR1 SGHRS and CDR2 YFSETQ. J lost 3 bases, V lost 0 bases, and 3 bases had no gene match. The CDR3: CASSLVGTNYEQYF. CDR3 nucleotide sequence: TGCGCCAGCAGCTTGGTAGGGACTAACTACGAGCAGTACTTC.

The rearrangement joins TRBV7-3 to TRBJ2-1; D uncertain. Germline loops: CDR1 SGHTA, CDR2 FQGTGA. With 2 bases removed from V and 3 bases from J, the gap between germline ends came to 8 bases. The CDR3 loop spans 14 amino acids. CDR3 amino acids: CASSLDPLYNEQFF. The CDR3 DNA follows: TGTGCCAGCAGCTTAGATCCCCTCTACAATGAGCAGTTCTTC.

This clone was recorded a few times. V gene TRBV15 combines with J gene TRBJ2-7, with D unresolved. Germline assignment: CDR1 LNHNV and CDR2 YYDKDF (reference sequence). Trimming shortened V by 1 base and J by 3 bases, and 10 bases separated the two germline ends. There are 14 residues in the CDR3. This chain's CDR3 is CATSRGKEGYEQYF. The DNA for the CDR3 is TGTGCCACCAGCAGAGGGAAAGAAGGCTACGAGCAGTACTTC.

This clone was found a few times. The V call is TRBV7-6, the J call TRBJ2-6; D unclear. V was clipped by 1 base and J by 0 bases, with 4 bases between them. CDR1 and CDR2 (germline): SGHVS, FNYEAQ. The CDR3 runs 15 residues. CDR3 region: CASSLGLSGANVLTF. DNA for the CDR3: TGTGCCAGCAGCTTAGGTCTCTCTGGGGCCAACGTCCTGACTTTC.

This clone was counted a few times. V gene TRBV6-5 combines with J gene TRBJ1-1, with D uncertain. Germline assignment: CDR1 MNHEY and CDR2 SVGAGI. The CDR3 contains 15 residues. V was shortened by 2 bases and J by 4 bases, with 14 bases between the two germline ends. The CDR3 DNA is TGTGCCAGCAGTTACAGGGCACTCCAAAGCACTGAAGCTTTCTTT. Encoded protein: CASSYRALQSTEAFF.

V usage is TRBV9 and J usage is TRBJ1-1, with D perhaps matching TRBD1 (6 bases). CDR3 length: 15 amino acids. Looked up from germline, CDR1 is SGDLS and CDR2 is YYNGEE. Trimming pared 0 bases from V and 1 base from J, leaving 10 bases between. The CDR3 DNA reads as TGTGCCAGCAGCGTAGATGGACAGAAGAACACTGAAGCTTTCTTT. Residues: CASSVDGQKNTEAFF.

This clone was seen a few times. The chain combines TRBV7-2 with TRBJ2-1, with D possibly being TRBD1 (5 bases). The CDR3 contains 15 residues. The V and J ends lost 7 bases and 3 bases respectively, with 16 bases between them. CDR1 and CDR2 from the germline V gene are SGHTA and FQGNSA. The CDR3 spells CASTLLGANYNEQFF. The DNA of the CDR3 is TGTGCCAGCACCCTTCTAGGGGCTAACTACAATGAGCAGTTCTTC.

This sequence joins TRBV19 and TRBJ2-3; D gene uncertain. Germline CDR1 reads LNHDA; CDR2 reads SQIVND (reference sequence). The length of the CDR3 is 14 residues. V dropped 3 bases and J dropped 4 bases, with 11 bases sitting between them. In DNA, the CDR3 is TGTGCCAGTAGTATTGGTCGGGCCTCAGATACGCAGTATTTT. This codes for CASSIGRASDTQYF.

This clone was seen a single time. The chain's CDR3 is CASSPEGGRGRTEAFF. CDR3 DNA sequence: TGTGCCAGCAGTCCCGAGGGGGGCAGGGGACGAACTGAAGCTTTCTTT. This chain joins TRBV27 and TRBJ1-1, with D tentatively TRBD1 (6 bases). V gave up 5 bases and J gave up 5 bases, with 21 bases separating them. The CDR3 is 16 amino acids. Germline V gene lookup returns CDR1 MNHEY and CDR2 SMNVEV (reference sequence).

This clone was found a few times. The V and J genes are TRBV10-3 and TRBJ2-7; D remains ambiguous. This CDR3 spans 15 amino acids. Germline assignment: CDR1 ENHRY and CDR2 SYGVKD. The V end lost 3 bases, the J end lost 4 bases, and 16 bases lay between the germline ends. Here the CDR3 reads CAISDESSRIYEQYF. For the CDR3, the DNA is TGTGCCATCAGTGACGAAAGCAGTCGAATTTACGAGCAGTACTTC.

The J gene is TRBJ2-1, the V gene TRBV10-3; 9 bases are shared with TRBD1. The CDR3 contains 13 residues. Trimming removed 6 bases from V and 7 bases from J; junction bases left unmatched: 4. Per germline, CDR1 ENHRY and CDR2 SYGVKD. CDR3 sequence: CAIRVTGGNEQFF. DNA of the CDR3: TGTGCCATCAGGGTGACAGGGGGTAATGAGCAGTTCTTC.

This clone has a handful of counts. The CDR3 coding sequence is TGTGCCAGCAGTTTACCGGGGCAAAGCAGGAGGGCCTATGGCTACACCTTC. Its protein product is CASSLPGQSRRAYGYTF. The V call is TRBV28, the J call TRBJ1-2, with a possible D match to TRBD1 (5 bases). The V gene's germline CDR1 is MDHEN and CDR2 SYDVKM. The V and J ends lost 2 bases and 4 bases respectively, with 20 bases between them. The CDR3 contains 17 residues.

The chain uses TRBV2 and TRBJ1-6; no definite D call. The CDR3 consists of 12 residues. Germline-derived CDR1 and CDR2 are SNHLY and FYNNEI. The V gene lost 8 bases and the J gene lost 10 bases, with 12 bases spanning the gap. The CDR3 here is CASQLVGSPLHF. As DNA, the CDR3 is TGTGCCAGCCAACTGGTCGGGTCACCCCTCCACTTT.

In its sample, this clone was seen a few times. V is TRBV11-3 and J is TRBJ2-7, with D maybe TRBD1 (6 bases). The CDR3 length is 18 residues. Germline V CDR1 and CDR2: SGHNT, YENEEA. V lost 3 bases to trimming and J lost 3 bases, with 24 bases between them. The CDR3 spells CASSFDRSSPWGHYEQYF. The CDR3 nucleotides read TGTGCCAGCAGCTTCGACAGGAGCTCACCCTGGGGTCACTACGAGCAGTACTTC.

This sequence joins TRBV28 and TRBJ2-7; the D gene is possibly TRBD2 (5 bases). Between the trimmed V and J ends, which lost 6 bases and 3 bases, there was a span of 15 bases. CDR1 and CDR2 from the germline V gene are MDHEN and SYDVKM. CDR3 length: 14 amino acids. The CDR3 DNA reads as TGTGCCAGCAGAAGAGGGAGATTGAACTACGAGCAGTACTTC. Protein product: CASRRGRLNYEQYF.

The rearrangement links TRBV5-1 to TRBJ1-2; D ambiguous. The CDR3 sequence is 13 residues long. V gave up 0 bases and J gave up 4 bases, with 7 bases separating them. Per germline, CDR1 SGHRS and CDR2 YFSETQ. CDR3 sequence: CASSLESFYGYTF. CDR3 nucleotide sequence: TGCGCCAGCAGCTTGGAGTCGTTCTATGGCTACACCTTC.

The V gene is TRBV28, the J gene TRBJ2-7; D could derive from TRBD1 or TRBD2 (7 bases each). Trimming shortened V by 3 bases and J by 7 bases, and 13 bases separated the two germline ends. CDR1 is MDHEN and CDR2 is SYDVKM in the germline V gene. This CDR3 is 13 amino acids long. The CDR3 loop reads CASSFAGGDEQYF. For the CDR3, the DNA is TGTGCCAGCAGTTTCGCAGGGGGGGATGAGCAGTACTTC.

The chain links TRBV5-4 to TRBJ2-7; 9 positions match TRBD1. The CDR3 length is 15 residues. V was pared by 3 bases and J by 7 bases, with 11 bases of the junction left unmatched. Per germline, CDR1 SGHNT and CDR2 YYREEE (reference sequence). CDR3 residues: CASSSAGTGWGEQYF. As DNA, the CDR3 is TGTGCCAGCAGCTCGGCCGGGACAGGGTGGGGGGAGCAGTACTTC.

V gene TRBV5-4 combines with J gene TRBJ2-2, with D hard to call. The CDR3 runs to 14 residues. Trimming removed 0 bases at V and 7 bases at J, with 10 bases between. CDR1 and CDR2 (germline): SGHNT, YYREEE (reference sequence). CDR3 in amino acids: CASSLDSQHGELFF. The CDR3 DNA reads as TGTGCCAGCAGCTTGGATTCGCAACACGGGGAGCTGTTTTTT.

There are a few counts of this clone. The chain links TRBV28 to TRBJ2-7; 7 positions agree with TRBD2. Germline V CDR1 and CDR2: MDHEN, SYDVKM. With 3 bases clipped from V and 0 bases from J, the junction kept 8 bases outside the gene matches. The CDR3 contains 16 residues. CDR3 nucleotides: TGTGCCAGCAGTTTCGCCAGCGGGGCGAGCTCCTACGAGCAGTACTTC. Its translation is CASSFASGASSYEQYF. Filled out from reference TRBV28 and TRBJ2-7, the complete variable domain reads DVKVTQSSRYLVKRTGEKVFLECVQDMDHENMFWYRQDPGLGLRLIYFSYDVKMKEKGDIPEGYSVSREKKERFSLILESASTNQTSMYLCASSFASGASSYEQYFGPGTRLTVT.

The CDR3 sequence: CASSVAGTHMGEQFF. The CDR3 DNA sequence: TGTGCCAGCAGCGTAGCCGGGACCCATATGGGTGAGCAGTTCTTC. The chain uses TRBV9 and TRBJ2-1, with D perhaps matching TRBD1 or TRBD2 (5 bases each). V lost 0 bases and J 9 bases, leaving 16 bases between the germline ends. The CDR3 has 15 amino acids. Germline CDR1 is SGDLS and CDR2 is YYNGEE.

This clone has only a few counts. The rearrangement links TRBV28 to TRBJ1-1; D not certain. The germline gives CDR1 MDHEN, CDR2 SYDVKM. The CDR3 is made up of 12 amino acids. V was shortened by 4 bases and J by 7 bases, with 10 bases between the two germline ends. The CDR3 here is CASSSEAFEAFF. Here the CDR3 DNA reads TGTGCCAGCAGTTCAGAAGCATTTGAAGCTTTCTTT.

This clone was observed a handful of times. The genes are TRBV7-2 and TRBJ1-2, with a tentative D call TRBD1 (6 bases). The CDR3 consists of 13 residues. The V end lost 6 bases, the J end lost 7 bases, and 15 bases lay between the germline ends. The germline V gene has CDR1 SGHTA and CDR2 FQGNSA. The CDR3, as DNA: TGTGCCAGCAGTTCACAGGGTTGGGGTGGCTACACCTTC. Amino acids: CASSSQGWGGYTF.

This clone was seen only a few times. The chain has TRBV9 and TRBJ2-1; D possibly corresponds to TRBD2 (5 bases). From germline, CDR1 is SGDLS and CDR2 YYNGEE. The CDR3 sequence is 17 residues long. Trimming cost V 2 bases and J 0 bases, with 15 bases left between them. The DNA of the CDR3 is TGTGCCAGCAGCGTCACTAGGAATCCGAGCTCCTACAATGAGCAGTTCTTC. It translates to CASSVTRNPSSYNEQFF.

The table lists this clone with a few counts. CDR3 sequence reads: CASSFAGTSGLQQYF. The DNA for the CDR3 is TGTGCCAGCAGCTTCGCCGGGACTAGCGGTTTACAGCAGTACTTC. The chain joins TRBV7-2 to TRBJ2-7; 11 bases align to TRBD2. Germline-derived CDR1 and CDR2 are SGHTA and FQGNSA. Germline trimming cut 3 bases from V and 8 bases from J; bases unmatched to any gene: 9. CDR3 length equals 15 residues.

This clone came up a few times. V gene TRBV10-3 combines with J gene TRBJ2-3; D call uncertain. The V end lost 4 bases, the J end lost 5 bases, and 7 bases lay between the germline ends. The germline V gene encodes CDR1 ENHRY and CDR2 SYGVKD. This CDR3 has 12 amino acids. This CDR3 is CAISAGRDTQYF. Written as DNA, the CDR3 is TGTGCCATCAGTGCCGGCAGAGATACGCAGTATTTT.